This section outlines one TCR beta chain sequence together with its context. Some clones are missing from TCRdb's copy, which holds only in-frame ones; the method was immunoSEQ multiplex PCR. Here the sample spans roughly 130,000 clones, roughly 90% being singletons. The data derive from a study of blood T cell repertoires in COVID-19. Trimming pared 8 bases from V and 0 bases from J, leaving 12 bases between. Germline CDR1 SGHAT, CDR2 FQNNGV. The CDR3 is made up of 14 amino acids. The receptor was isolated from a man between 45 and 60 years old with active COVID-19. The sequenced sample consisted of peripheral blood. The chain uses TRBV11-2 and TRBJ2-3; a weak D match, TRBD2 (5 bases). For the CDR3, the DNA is TGTGCCAGCCAGGTCGGGGTTAGCACAGATACGCAGTATTTT. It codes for CASQVGVSTDTQYF.